A selection of T cell receptor beta chains follows, all from one sample in a study of T cells after yellow fever vaccination. Each CDR3 protein is one row after TCRdb ran MiXCR on the 5' RACE reads. The sample has 320,000 or so distinct CDR3 sequences, roughly 8.4% seen once. The sequencing here drew on PBMCs, taken about 49 days after the first yellow fever vaccination. These receptors all stem from a young man who received the YFV17D yellow fever vaccine. The conserved cysteine and the conserved F or W are not part of the CDR3 here. Size values are once, few and many counts, or a class for expanded clones, and some rows have none.

v_gene: TRBV5-4
abundance: many
CDR3aa: ASSLGTSGGQETQY

v_gene: TRBV7-2
abundance: few
CDR3aa: ASSLPLVGGGKETQY

v_gene: TRBV3-1
abundance: -
CDR3aa: ASSFAWRGGAETQY

v_gene: TRBV9
abundance: many
CDR3aa: ASSVDGTHDQPQH

v_gene: TRBV20-1
abundance: few
CDR3aa: SARRLAEQF

v_gene: TRBV9
abundance: -
CDR3aa: ASSVRDAVVNTEAF

v_gene: TRBV23-1
abundance: -
CDR3aa: ASRGGRDHYEQY

v_gene: TRBV7-2
abundance: -
CDR3aa: ASSLMEGASSYNEQF

v_gene: TRBV27
abundance: few
CDR3aa: TSSPRPPGHRNTGELF

v_gene: TRBV29-1
abundance: -
CDR3aa: SVEDIGRGVHNEQF

v_gene: TRBV15
abundance: -
CDR3aa: ATSSGQGYEQY

v_gene: TRBV25-1
abundance: many
CDR3aa: ASSEYRSPGGSTDTQY

v_gene: TRBV5-1
abundance: -
CDR3aa: ASSFSSSSYNSPLH

v_gene: TRBV7-6
abundance: few
CDR3aa: ASSETTKRGNYEQY

v_gene: TRBV7-2
abundance: few
CDR3aa: ASSSPAERGTYEQY

v_gene: TRBV25-1
abundance: -
CDR3aa: ASSESPSGYGYT

v_gene: TRBV18
abundance: few
CDR3aa: ASSPGPRADTQY

v_gene: TRBV4-3
abundance: -
CDR3aa: ASSRQGNADTQY

v_gene: TRBV27
abundance: few
CDR3aa: ASSLRDKGSPLH

v_gene: TRBV7-3
abundance: few
CDR3aa: ASSLMEGDTDTQY

v_gene: TRBV20-1
abundance: few
CDR3aa: SASGGVGRNYGYT

v_gene: TRBV12-3/TRBV12-4
abundance: few
CDR3aa: ATRTEPYEQY

v_gene: TRBV4-2
abundance: few
CDR3aa: ASSQAKRLAGGSSYNEQF

v_gene: TRBV5-5
abundance: -
CDR3aa: ASSLALWDRTRTEQF

v_gene: TRBV5-1
abundance: -
CDR3aa: ASSLGLGWGQNTEAF

v_gene: TRBV7-2
abundance: few
CDR3aa: ASSPQVARGYT

v_gene: TRBV6-2/TRBV6-3
abundance: -
CDR3aa: ASDVTAGGPGEQF

v_gene: TRBV12-3/TRBV12-4
abundance: -
CDR3aa: ASSSGTVYEQY